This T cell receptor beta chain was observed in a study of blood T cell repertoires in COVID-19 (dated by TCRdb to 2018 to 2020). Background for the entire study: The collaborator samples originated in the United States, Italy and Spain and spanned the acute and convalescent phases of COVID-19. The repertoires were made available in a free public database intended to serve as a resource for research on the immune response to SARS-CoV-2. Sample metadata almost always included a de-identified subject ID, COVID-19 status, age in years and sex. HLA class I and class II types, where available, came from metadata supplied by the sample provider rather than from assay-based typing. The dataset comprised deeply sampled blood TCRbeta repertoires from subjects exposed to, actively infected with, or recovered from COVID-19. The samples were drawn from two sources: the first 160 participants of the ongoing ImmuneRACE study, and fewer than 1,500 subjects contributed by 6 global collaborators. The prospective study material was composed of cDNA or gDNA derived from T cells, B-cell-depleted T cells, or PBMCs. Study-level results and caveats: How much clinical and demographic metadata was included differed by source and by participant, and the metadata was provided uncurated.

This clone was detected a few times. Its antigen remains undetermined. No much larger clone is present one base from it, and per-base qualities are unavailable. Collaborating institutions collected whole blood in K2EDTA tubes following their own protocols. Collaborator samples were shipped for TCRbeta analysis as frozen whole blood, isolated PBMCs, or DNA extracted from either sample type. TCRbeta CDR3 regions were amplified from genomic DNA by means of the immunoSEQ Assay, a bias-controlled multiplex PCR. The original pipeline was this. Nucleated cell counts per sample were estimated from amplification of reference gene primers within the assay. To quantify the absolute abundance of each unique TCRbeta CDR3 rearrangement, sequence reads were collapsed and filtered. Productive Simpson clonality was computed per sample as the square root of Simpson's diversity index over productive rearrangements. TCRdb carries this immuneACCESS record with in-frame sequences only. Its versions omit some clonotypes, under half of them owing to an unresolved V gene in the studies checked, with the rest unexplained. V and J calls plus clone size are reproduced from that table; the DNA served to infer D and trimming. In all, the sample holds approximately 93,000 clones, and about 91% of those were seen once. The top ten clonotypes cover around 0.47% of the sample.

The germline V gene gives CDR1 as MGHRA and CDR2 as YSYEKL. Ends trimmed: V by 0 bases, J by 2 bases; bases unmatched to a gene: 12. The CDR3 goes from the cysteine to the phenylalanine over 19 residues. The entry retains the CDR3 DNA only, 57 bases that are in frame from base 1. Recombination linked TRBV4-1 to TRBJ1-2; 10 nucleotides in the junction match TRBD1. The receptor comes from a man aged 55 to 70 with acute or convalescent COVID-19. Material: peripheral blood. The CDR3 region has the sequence CASSQDSGQGFVQNYGYTF. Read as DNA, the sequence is TGCGCCAGCAGCCAAGATTCGGGACAGGGGTTCGTTCAGAACTATGGCTACACCTTC.